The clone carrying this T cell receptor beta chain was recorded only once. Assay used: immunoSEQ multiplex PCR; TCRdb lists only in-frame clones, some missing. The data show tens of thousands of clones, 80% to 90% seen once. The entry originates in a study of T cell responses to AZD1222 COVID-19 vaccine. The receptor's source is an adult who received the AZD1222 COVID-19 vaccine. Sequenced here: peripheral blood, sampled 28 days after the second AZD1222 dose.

CDR3 nucleotides: TGTGCCAGCTCACCACCGTCGGCAGGGGAAGGCGAGCAGTACTTC. Translated, it gives CASSPPSAGEGEQYF. The chain employs TRBV18 and TRBJ2-7, with a weak D call TRBD1 (6 bases). The germline V gene encodes CDR1 KGHSH and CDR2 LQKENI. Between the trimmed V and J ends, which lost 0 bases and 6 bases, there was a span of 15 bases. This CDR3 is 15 amino acids long.